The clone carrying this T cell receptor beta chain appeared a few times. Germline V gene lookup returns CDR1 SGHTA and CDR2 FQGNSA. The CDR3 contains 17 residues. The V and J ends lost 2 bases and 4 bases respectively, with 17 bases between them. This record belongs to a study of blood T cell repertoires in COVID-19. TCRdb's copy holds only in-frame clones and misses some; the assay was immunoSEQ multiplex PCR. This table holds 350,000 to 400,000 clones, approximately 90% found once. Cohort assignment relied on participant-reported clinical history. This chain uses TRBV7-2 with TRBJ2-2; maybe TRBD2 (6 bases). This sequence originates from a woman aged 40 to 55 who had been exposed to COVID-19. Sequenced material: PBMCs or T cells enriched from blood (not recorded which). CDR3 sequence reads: CASSLQPGRISTGELFF. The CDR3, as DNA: TGTGCCAGCAGCTTACAACCGGGGAGGATCAGCACCGGGGAGCTGTTTTTT. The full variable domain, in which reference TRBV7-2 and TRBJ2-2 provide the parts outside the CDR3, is GAGVSQSPSNKVTEKGKDVELRCDPISGHTALYWYRQSLGQGLEFLIYFQGNSAPDKSGLPSDRFSAERTGGSVSTLTIQRTQQEDSAVYLCASSLQPGRISTGELFFGEGSRLTVL.